The 30 T cell receptor beta chains listed next were all sequenced from one sample in a study of T cell responses to AZD1222 COVID-19 vaccine. The method was immunoSEQ multiplex PCR; TCRdb's version includes in-frame clones alone and lacks a portion of them. The top ten clones hold about 1.4% of a sample with 84,000 or so clones, nearly 90% of them seen once. Sequenced material: peripheral blood, taken on day 0 of AZD1222 vaccination. Receptor source: an adult in good health.

This rearrangement joins TRBV19 to TRBJ1-5, with no clear D. The CDR3 is 12 residues long. In germline, CDR1 is LNHDA, CDR2 SQIVND (reference sequence). Trimming took 5 bases from V and 7 from J, leaving 9 bases between them. The CDR3 DNA follows: TGTGCCAGTAGTCCCCTCGGGCAGCCCCAGCATTTT. Translated, it gives CASSPLGQPQHF.

This chain's CDR3 is CSADTYGYTF. CDR3 nucleotide sequence: TGCAGTGCCGACACGTATGGCTACACCTTC. The chain joins TRBV20-1 to TRBJ1-2; D uncertain. V was shortened by 6 bases and J by 5 bases, with 7 bases between the two germline ends. CDR1 is DFQATT and CDR2 is SNEGSKA in the germline V gene (reference sequence). The CDR3 extends over 10 amino acids.

CDR3 DNA sequence: TGTGCCAGTAGCGGCCAGGGGGACACTGAAGCTTTCTTT. Amino acids: CASSGQGDTEAFF. The J gene is TRBJ1-1, the V gene TRBV19; TRBD1 aligns across 7 bases. J was trimmed by 3 bases and V by 6 bases; bases with no gene match: 4. CDR1 is LNHDA and CDR2 is SQIVND in the germline V gene (reference sequence). The CDR3 covers 13 residues.

This chain links TRBV3-1 (or the pseudogene TRBV3-2) with TRBJ1-6, with D possibly TRBD1 on 5 matching bases. The CDR3 runs to 15 residues. Germline-derived CDR1 and CDR2 are LGHDT and YNNKEL (reference sequence). Trimming pared 3 bases from V and 5 bases from J, leaving 11 bases between. The DNA of the CDR3 is TGTGCCAGCAGCCATGCGCGGGGGAATAATTCACCCCTCCACTTT. Protein sequence: CASSHARGNNSPLHF.

This clone showed up just once. The V gene is TRBV7-9, the J gene TRBJ1-6; 10 bases are shared with TRBD1. The germline V gene encodes CDR1 SEHNR and CDR2 FQNEAQ (reference sequence). Unmatched junction bases numbered 3, after V lost 1 base and J lost 9 bases. The CDR3 spans 15 residues. The CDR3 sequence is CASSLVGTGVSPLHF. The CDR3 DNA follows: TGTGCCAGCAGCTTAGTTGGGACAGGGGTTTCACCCCTCCACTTT.

The chain joins TRBV10-1 to TRBJ2-3; D is unclear. Germline V gene data show CDR1 as WNHNN and CDR2 as SYGVQD (reference sequence). Trimming cost V 3 bases and J 1 base, with 11 bases left between them. The length of the CDR3 is 15 residues. In DNA form, the CDR3 reads TGCGCCAGCAGTGAAGGTGGTGGCCGCACAGATACGCAGTATTTT. Encoded protein: CASSEGGGRTDTQYF.

The rearrangement links TRBV7-8 to TRBJ2-2; D could derive from TRBD1 or TRBD2 (6 bases each). V lost 3 bases and J lost 0, with 11 bases in between. This CDR3 comprises 16 residues. Germline CDR1 is SGHVS and CDR2 is FQNEAQ. The CDR3 region has the DNA TGTGCCAGCAGCTTTGGGGGGCGGACGAACACCGGGGAGCTGTTTTTT. Translated, it gives CASSFGGRTNTGELFF.

This chain connects TRBV7-9 to TRBJ2-1, with D possibly TRBD2 on 6 matching bases. This CDR3 has 15 residues. The V end lost 6 bases, the J end lost 4 bases, and 16 bases lay between the germline ends. Germline lookup yields CDR1 SEHNR and CDR2 FQNEAQ (reference sequence). DNA for the CDR3: TGTGCCAGCAGACCCGCCGAGGGAGGATACAATGAGCAGTTCTTC. It specifies CASRPAEGGYNEQFF. Drawing the rest from reference TRBV7-9 and TRBJ2-1, the complete variable domain is DTGVSQNPRHKITKRGQNVTFRCDPISEHNRLYWYRQTLGQGPEFLTYFQNEAQLEKSRLLSDRFSAERPKGSFSTLEIQRTEQGDSAMYLCASRPAEGGYNEQFFGPGTRLTVL.

In its sample, this clone was seen once. The gene calls are TRBV13 and TRBJ2-7; the match to TRBD2 covers 16 bases. The CDR3 has 16 amino acids. V trimming: 5 bases; J trimming: 4 bases; junction bases outside the gene matches: 5. Germline CDR1 PRHDT, CDR2 FYEKMQ (reference sequence). CDR3 loop: CASSRQGLAGGYEQYF. The CDR3 bases are TGTGCCAGCAGCCGCCAGGGACTAGCGGGAGGGTACGAGCAGTACTTC.

In DNA, the CDR3 is TGTGCCAGCAGCCGACATGAGAACACTGAAGCTTTCTTT. This sequence encodes CASSRHENTEAFF. The chain is built from TRBV3-1 (or the pseudogene TRBV3-2) and TRBJ1-1; the D is unclear. CDR1 LGHDT and CDR2 YNNKEL come from the germline V gene (reference sequence). The V end lost 4 bases, the J end lost 1 base, and 7 bases lay between the germline ends. CDR3 size: 13 residues.

This clone occurred once. This sequence joins TRBV27 and TRBJ1-2; a possible D gene is TRBD1 (5 bases). The CDR3 runs 14 residues. Germline V lookup: CDR1 MNHEY, CDR2 SMNVEV (reference sequence). The V end was cut by 5 bases, the J end by 8 bases, with 18 bases between. CDR3 loop: CASSPRRGEEGYTF. CDR3 DNA: TGTGCCAGCAGTCCCCGAAGGGGAGAGGAGGGCTACACCTTC.

The gene calls are TRBV10-3 and TRBJ2-2, with 9 bases identical to TRBD1. Germline V gene sequence: CDR1 ENHRY, CDR2 SYGVKD. The CDR3 is 16 amino acids. Losses at the gene ends were 6 bases for V and 8 bases for J; bases not matched to a gene: 13. CDR3 in DNA: TGTGCCATCAGCCACCCGGGACAGGGTACATCAGGGGAGCTGTTTTTT. This gives the protein CAISHPGQGTSGELFF.

The V gene is TRBV18, the J gene TRBJ2-1, with D perhaps TRBD1 (6 bases). Germline CDR1 and CDR2: KGHSH and LQKENI. The CDR3 is made up of 17 amino acids. Trimming stripped 3 bases from V and 4 bases from J, with 19 bases between. The CDR3 loop reads CASSPPRADRPYNEQFF. The CDR3, as DNA: TGTGCCAGCTCACCGCCCCGTGCGGACAGACCTTACAATGAGCAGTTCTTC.

The chain is built from TRBV7-9 and TRBJ2-2; D tentatively reads TRBD1 or TRBD2 (5 bases each). V gave up 4 bases and J gave up 2 bases, with 8 bases separating them. The length of the CDR3 is 14 residues. CDR1 and CDR2 (germline): SEHNR, FQNEAQ (reference sequence). CDR3 sequence reads: CASSSRDNTGELFF. Here the CDR3 DNA reads TGTGCCAGCAGCTCCCGGGACAACACCGGGGAGCTGTTTTTT.

This rearrangement joins TRBV19 to TRBJ1-1; possibly TRBD1 for D (5 bases). The germline V gene has CDR1 LNHDA and CDR2 SQIVND (reference sequence). The CDR3 covers 15 residues. V was trimmed by 7 bases and J by 0 bases, leaving 15 bases between them. The chain's CDR3 is CASTYSGGVNTEAFF. In DNA form, the CDR3 reads TGTGCCAGTACCTACTCGGGGGGGGTGAACACTGAAGCTTTCTTT. The variable domain in full, completed from reference TRBV19 and TRBJ1-1, reads DGGITQSPKYLFRKEGQNVTLSCEQNLNHDAMYWYRQDPGQGLRLIYYSQIVNDFQKGDIAEGYSVSREKKESFPLTVTSAQKNPTAFYLCASTYSGGVNTEAFFGQGTRLTVV.

The CDR3 region is CASSQGTGVTYEQYF. The CDR3, as DNA: TGTGCCAGCAGCCAAGGGACAGGGGTTACCTACGAGCAGTACTTC. The chain recombines TRBV16 with TRBJ2-7; 10 bases are shared with TRBD1. The CDR3 has 15 amino acids. Germline CDR1 is KGHSY and CDR2 is FQNENV. Germline trimming cut 2 bases from V and 2 bases from J; bases unmatched to any gene: 3.

This clone was observed a single time. V is TRBV19 and J is TRBJ2-7; 7 nucleotides align to TRBD1. V gave up 2 bases and J gave up 3 bases; unmatched junction bases: 4. Per germline, CDR1 LNHDA and CDR2 SQIVND (reference sequence). The CDR3 is made up of 14 amino acids. CDR3 coding DNA: TGTGCCAGTAGTATACCGGGACAGAACTACGAGCAGTACTTC. Its translation is CASSIPGQNYEQYF.

This clone was picked up one time. The J gene is TRBJ2-1, the V gene TRBV7-9; D remains ambiguous. The V and J ends lost 1 base and 9 bases respectively, with 10 bases between them. The CDR3 contains 13 residues. CDR1 SEHNR and CDR2 FQNEAQ come from the germline V gene (reference sequence). The CDR3, as DNA: TGTGCCAGCAGCTTAGTAGAGACGGGTGAGCAGTTCTTC. Its protein product is CASSLVETGEQFF. The variable domain in full, with the rest retrieved from reference TRBV7-9 and TRBJ2-1, is DTGVSQNPRHKITKRGQNVTFRCDPISEHNRLYWYRQTLGQGPEFLTYFQNEAQLEKSRLLSDRFSAERPKGSFSTLEIQRTEQGDSAMYLCASSLVETGEQFFGPGTRLTVL.

The gene calls are TRBV18 and TRBJ1-6, with D hard to call. Germline V CDR1 and CDR2: KGHSH, LQKENI. Trimming left V 3 bases short and J 8 bases short, with 11 bases between. The CDR3 runs 14 residues. Written as DNA, the CDR3 is TGTGCCAGCTCACCGACCACCTGGGATTCACCCCTCCACTTT. Residues: CASSPTTWDSPLHF.

This clone was detected once. The J gene is TRBJ2-2, the V gene TRBV6-5; the D gene is possibly TRBD2 (6 bases). CDR3 length: 14 residues. Trimming took off 9 bases at V and 0 bases at J, with 11 bases between the two ends. Germline CDR1 reads MNHEY; CDR2 reads SVGAGI. The CDR3 reads CASRDLPNTGELFF. Written as DNA, the CDR3 is TGTGCCAGTAGGGACTTACCGAACACCGGGGAGCTGTTTTTT.

In this sample, this clone turned up a few times. The V and J genes are TRBV7-9 and TRBJ1-5; 7 bases map to TRBD1. Germline V gives CDR1 SEHNR, CDR2 FQNEAQ (reference sequence). The CDR3 has 14 residues. Trimming at V came to 4 bases and at J to 4 bases, leaving 4 bases not matched to a gene. CDR3 nucleotide sequence: TGTGCCAGCAGCTCGACAGGGAGAAATCAGCCCCAGCATTTT. Translating it yields CASSSTGRNQPQHF.

The rearrangement links TRBV6-5 to TRBJ1-1, with D perhaps TRBD1 (5 bases). The CDR3 consists of 15 residues. Trimming took off 0 bases at V and 6 bases at J, with 14 bases between the two ends. From germline, CDR1 is MNHEY and CDR2 SVGAGI. The CDR3 DNA sequence: TGTGCCAGCAGTTACTCAGGGGAGAGGGGCGCTGAAGCTTTCTTT. Amino acids: CASSYSGERGAEAFF.

The J gene is TRBJ1-1, the V gene TRBV19; possibly TRBD1 for D (5 bases). The CDR3 extends over 15 amino acids. V lost 9 bases, J lost 2 bases, and 19 bases lay in between. The germline V gene has CDR1 LNHDA and CDR2 SQIVND (reference sequence). The CDR3 region is CASNQGNGFNTEAFF. The CDR3 DNA reads as TGTGCCAGCAATCAGGGAAATGGGTTCAACACTGAAGCTTTCTTT.

This chain links TRBV7-9 with TRBJ1-2, with 8 bases that match TRBD1. This CDR3 contains 15 residues. Germline CDR1 SEHNR, CDR2 FQNEAQ (reference sequence). Trimming removed 5 bases from V and 4 bases from J; junction bases left unmatched: 9. This chain's CDR3 is CASSRLGTGSYGYTF. CDR3 sequence (DNA): TGTGCCAGCAGCCGACTTGGGACAGGCTCCTATGGCTACACCTTC.

This clone was recorded only once. This rearrangement joins TRBV4-2 to TRBJ2-7, with D hard to call. Trimming shortened V by 1 base and J by 7 bases, and 11 bases separated the two germline ends. This CDR3 spans 13 amino acids. The germline gives CDR1 LGHNA, CDR2 YNFKEQ. CDR3 DNA sequence: TGTGCCAGCAGCCAAGCCTCGCTCTCAGAGCAGTACTTC. Translation gives CASSQASLSEQYF.

The rearrangement links TRBV18 to TRBJ1-6, with 7 bases that match TRBD1. Germline lookup yields CDR1 KGHSH and CDR2 LQKENI. V lost 3 bases to trimming and J lost 7 bases; unmatched junction nucleotides: 9. This CDR3 contains 16 residues. The CDR3 nucleotides are TGTGCCAGCTCACCGACGACAGGGACTCCAAATTCACCCCTCCACTTT. This encodes CASSPTTGTPNSPLHF. The full variable domain, its missing parts supplied by reference TRBV18 and TRBJ1-6, is NAGVMQNPRHLVRRRGQEARLRCSPMKGHSHVYWYRQLPEEGLKFMVYLQKENIIDESGMPKERFSAEFPKEGPSILRIQQVVRGDSAAYFCASSPTTGTPNSPLHFGNGTRLTVT.

This rearrangement joins TRBV30 to TRBJ2-7; TRBD1 matches 7 bases. V trimming: 7 bases; J trimming: 6 bases; junction bases outside the gene matches: 15. Germline V gene data show CDR1 as GTSNPN and CDR2 as SVGIG (reference sequence). The length of the CDR3 is 14 residues. The CDR3 is CAYSRQGWSSEQYF. The DNA for the CDR3 is TGTGCCTATTCGAGACAGGGCTGGTCGTCCGAGCAGTACTTC. Together with reference TRBV30 and TRBJ2-7, the CDR3 gives the full variable domain: SQTIHQWPATLVQPVGSPLSLECTVEGTSNPNLYWYRQAAGRGLQLLFYSVGIGQISSEVPQNLSASRPQDRQFILSSKKLLLSDSGFYLCAYSRQGWSSEQYFGPGTRLTVT.

The rearrangement joins TRBV6-2 or TRBV6-3 to TRBJ2-5; D remains ambiguous. CDR3 length: 14 residues. The V gene's germline CDR1 is MNHEY and CDR2 SVGEGT. The V end was cut by 6 bases, the J end by 2 bases, with 13 bases between. The DNA of the CDR3 is TGTGCCAGCAGCCCCCCTAATAGACAAGAGACCCAGTACTTC. Encoded protein: CASSPPNRQETQYF.

The chain has TRBV10-3 and TRBJ2-2; D gene ambiguous. Per the germline V gene, CDR1 is ENHRY and CDR2 is SYGVKD. The CDR3 covers 12 residues. Trimming pared 6 bases from V and 5 bases from J, leaving 7 bases between. CDR3 nucleotide sequence: TGTGCCATCAGCCCATTAACCGGGGAGCTGTTTTTT. It codes for CAISPLTGELFF.

This clone occurred a few times. This chain joins TRBV6-2 or TRBV6-3 and TRBJ2-7, with 8 positions matching TRBD2. Germline-derived CDR1 and CDR2 are MNHEY and SVGEGT. The CDR3 totals 15 residues. V lost 2 bases and J lost 6; bases outside the gene matches: 9. CDR3 in DNA: TGTGCCAGCAGTTACGGACCCGGACTAGCTATCGAGCAGTACTTC. Protein: CASSYGPGLAIEQYF.